The source of this TCR beta chain is a study of T cell responses to AZD1222 COVID-19 vaccine. Study at large: Investigators merged groups given second doses at roughly 4 or roughly 12 weeks. Study results and limitations: Across the whole spike, CD4 TCRs peaked at regions 160-218 and 743-854.

CDR1 is MNHEY and CDR2 is SMNVEV in the germline V gene (reference sequence). The CDR3 has 16 residues. V gave up 5 bases and J gave up 1 base; unmatched junction bases: 6. As concerns this clone: Its antigen is undetermined.

Here immunoSEQ multiplex PCR was the method, and the copy in TCRdb shows in-frame clones only, minus some. The sample includes 150,000 or so clones, roughly 90% of them seen just once. The clonotype comes from an adult in good health. The sample in question was peripheral blood, obtained on day 0 of AZD1222 vaccination. The V call is TRBV27, the J call TRBJ2-2; 8 nucleotides align to TRBD1. The CDR3 bases are TGTGCCAGCAGTCTACTGGGGACAGGGAACACCGGGGAGCTGTTTTTT. Translated: CASSLLGTGNTGELFF.